These T cell receptor beta chains were read from a single sample in a study of regulatory T cells in long-lasting Graves disease. TCRdb re-analysed the multiplex PCR reads in MiXCR, keeping a single row per CDR3 protein. Of approximately 380,000 distinct CDR3 sequences in the sample, 20% are singletons; the top ten hold roughly 20%. The sequences come from peripheral blood mononuclear cells (PBMCs), collected when the disease was refractory, from a patient treated with antithyroid drugs. These receptors were taken from a female donor with Graves disease. The CDR3 runs from the conserved cysteine through the conserved F or W. A D gene is named only where the DNA matches it firmly. The listing skips clone size in some rows; elsewhere it reads once, few, many or a size class.

J gene | D gene | V gene | clone size | CDR3 protein | CDR3 DNA
TRBJ2-5 | . | TRBV7-2 | . | CASSFGPAETQYF | TGTGCCAGCAGCTTTGGTCCGGCGGAGACCCAGTACTTC
TRBJ2-7 | . | TRBV18 | many | CASSSQGRLREQYF | TGTGCCAGCTCAAGTCAGGGGAGGCTACGAGAGCAGTACTTC
TRBJ2-5 | TRBD1 | TRBV11-2 | many | CASSSGTVDQETQYF | TGTGCCAGCAGCTCAGGGACAGTCGACCAAGAGACCCAGTACTTC
TRBJ2-1 | TRBD2 | TRBV7-2 | . | CASSRSGSVCNEQFF | TGTGCCAGCAGCCGAAGCGGGAGCGTATGCAATGAGCAGTTCTTC
TRBJ1-5 | . | TRBV19 | . | CASSILPTRMRQTNQPQHF | TGTGCCAGTAGTATTCTCCCCACTAGAATGCGACAGACTAATCAGCCCCAGCATTTT
TRBJ2-7 | . | TRBV12-5 | once | CASALDTYEQYF | TGTGCTAGTGCCCTCGACACATACGAGCAGTACTTC
TRBJ2-2 | . | TRBV6-1 | . | CASMGSERWGGELFF | TGTGCCAGCATGGGTTCGGAGCGTTGGGGGGGGGAGCTGTTTTTT
TRBJ2-5 | TRBD2 | TRBV2 | many | CASSDGSGRGETQYF | TGTGCCAGCAGTGATGGGAGCGGGAGAGGAGAGACCCAGTACTTC
TRBJ2-2 | TRBD2 | TRBV28 | many | CASSLWRLAGGDTGELFF | TGTGCCAGCAGTTTATGGAGACTAGCGGGAGGGGACACCGGGGAGCTGTTTTTT
TRBJ1-4 | . | TRBV5-1 | . | CASSWGAAANEKLFF | TGCGCCAGCAGTTGGGGTGCCGCAGCTAATGAAAAACTGTTTTTT
TRBJ2-2 | . | TRBV11-2 | . | CASSLEAWGVDTGELFF | TGTGCCAGCAGCTTAGAAGCGTGGGGCGTCGACACCGGGGAGCTGTTTTTT
TRBJ2-7 | TRBD2 | TRBV2 | many | CARSTSEGLYEQYF | TGTGCCAGGTCTACTAGCGAGGGTCTATACGAGCAGTACTTC
TRBJ1-4 | . | TRBV20-1 | . | CSASGTRVVTNEKLFF | TGCAGTGCTAGTGGGACGCGGGTGGTAACTAATGAAAAACTGTTTTTT
TRBJ2-3 | TRBD2 | TRBV2 | . | CASSVLSGSRTDTQYF | TGTGCCAGCAGTGTCCTTAGCGGGAGCCGCACAGATACGCAGTATTTT
TRBJ2-7 | TRBD1 | TRBV6-5 | many | CASSWDRPTYEQYF | TGTGCCAGCAGTTGGGACAGGCCCACCTACGAGCAGTACTTC
TRBJ1-1 | . | TRBV19 | few | CASRNMGADTEAFF | TGTGCCAGTAGGAACATGGGGGCGGACACTGAAGCTTTCTTT
TRBJ2-5 | TRBD2 | TRBV11-2 | . | CASSGGRVRETQYF | TGTGCCAGCTCGGGTGGGAGGGTGCGGGAGACCCAGTACTTC
TRBJ1-4 | TRBD1 | TRBV14 | many | CASSQGDRALQSEKLFF | TGTGCCAGCAGCCAAGGGGACAGGGCCCTCCAATCCGAAAAACTGTTTTTT
TRBJ1-5 | . | TRBV19 | few | CASTHSPTGSNQPQHF | TGTGCCAGTACTCATAGCCCCACAGGTAGCAATCAGCCCCAGCATTTT
TRBJ1-5 | TRBD1 | TRBV19 | . | CASSSLGQGNQPQHF | TGTGCCAGTAGCTCCTTGGGACAGGGGAATCAGCCCCAGCATTTT
TRBJ2-7 | TRBD2 | TRBV6-5 | . | CASSYPRLAGGSSSYEQYF | TGTGCCAGCAGTTACCCACGACTAGCGGGAGGGAGTAGCTCCTACGAGCAGTACTTC
TRBJ2-7 | . | TRBV5-1 | . | CASSPDASSYEQYF | TGCGCCAGCAGCCCGGACGCGAGTTCCTACGAGCAGTACTTC
TRBJ2-7 | TRBD1 | TRBV18 | . | CASSPRSGGAYEQYF | TGTGCCAGCTCACCACGATCAGGGGGTGCCTACGAGCAGTACTTC
TRBJ2-2 | TRBD2 | TRBV14 | few | CASSRRLAGGTGELFF | TGTGCCAGCAGCCGGAGGTTAGCGGGAGGCACCGGGGAGCTGTTTTTT
TRBJ1-3 | . | TRBV5-1 | many | CASSSDRSGNTIYF | TGCGCCAGCAGCTCGGACAGATCTGGAAACACCATATATTTT
TRBJ2-2 | . | TRBV11-2 | few | CASSLDVLVAGELFF | TGTGCCAGCAGCTTAGATGTACTAGTTGCCGGGGAGCTGTTTTTT
TRBJ1-1 | . | TRBV20-1 | . | CSASSMNTEAFF | TGCAGTGCTAGTTCCATGAACACTGAAGCTTTCTTT
TRBJ2-7 | TRBD2 | TRBV7-2 | many | CASSLGEGEQYF | TGTGCCAGCAGCTTAGGGGAGGGCGAGCAGTACTTC
TRBJ2-7 | TRBD1 | TRBV28 | many | CASSPSPGQGRYEQYF | TGTGCCAGCAGTCCAAGTCCGGGACAGGGTCGGTACGAGCAGTACTTC
TRBJ1-1 | . | TRBV3-1 | . | CASSRHGHSDNEAFF | TGTGCCAGCAGCCGGCACGGACACAGCGACAATGAAGCTTTCTTT
TRBJ2-3 | TRBD1 | TRBV12-3/TRBV12-4 | . | CASNPTGGADTQYF | TGTGCCAGCAACCCGACAGGGGGCGCAGATACGCAGTATTTT
TRBJ1-5 | . | TRBV9 | . | CASSAGVAMQPQHF | TGTGCCAGCAGCGCAGGGGTCGCGATGCAGCCCCAGCATTTT